This T cell receptor (beta chain) was identified in a study of beta chain features in type 1 diabetes. This CDR3 has 17 amino acids. Germline V gene lookup returns CDR1 MNHEY and CDR2 SMNVEV (reference sequence). The V end was cut by 6 bases, the J end by 4 bases, with 23 bases between. Points from the study as a whole: Moderate but significant shortening of TCRB CDR3s was recorded in all four CD4+ subsets from Type 1 diabetes patients. The naive, central memory and Treg TCRB repertoires looked more alike in patients than they did in healthy donors.

Expressed TCRB transcripts were sequenced after all isolated RNA was converted to cDNA. The average read count of naive, central memory and regulatory T cell samples was some 3.5 million. Here immunoSEQ multiplex PCR was the method, and the copy in TCRdb shows in-frame clones only, minus some. This repertoire shows 160,000 or so clones, around 9.7% found once; its top ten account for about 0.7%. Comment on this clone: The antigen remains undetermined.

Stem cell-like memory, regulatory, central memory and naive CD4+ cells were sorted via CD45RO/CCR7/CD25/CD127/CD95/CD27. The purity of all sorted populations exceeded 98%. The TCR was taken from a woman in her 30s with type 1 diabetes. The sample comprised central memory CD4+ T cells from blood. This chain links TRBV27 with TRBJ2-3, with D maybe TRBD2 (5 bases). CDR3 bases: TGTGCCAGCAGCCCCTTGGACTTAACTTCAGTCTCAGATACGCAGTATTTT. Amino acid sequence: CASSPLDLTSVSDTQYF.